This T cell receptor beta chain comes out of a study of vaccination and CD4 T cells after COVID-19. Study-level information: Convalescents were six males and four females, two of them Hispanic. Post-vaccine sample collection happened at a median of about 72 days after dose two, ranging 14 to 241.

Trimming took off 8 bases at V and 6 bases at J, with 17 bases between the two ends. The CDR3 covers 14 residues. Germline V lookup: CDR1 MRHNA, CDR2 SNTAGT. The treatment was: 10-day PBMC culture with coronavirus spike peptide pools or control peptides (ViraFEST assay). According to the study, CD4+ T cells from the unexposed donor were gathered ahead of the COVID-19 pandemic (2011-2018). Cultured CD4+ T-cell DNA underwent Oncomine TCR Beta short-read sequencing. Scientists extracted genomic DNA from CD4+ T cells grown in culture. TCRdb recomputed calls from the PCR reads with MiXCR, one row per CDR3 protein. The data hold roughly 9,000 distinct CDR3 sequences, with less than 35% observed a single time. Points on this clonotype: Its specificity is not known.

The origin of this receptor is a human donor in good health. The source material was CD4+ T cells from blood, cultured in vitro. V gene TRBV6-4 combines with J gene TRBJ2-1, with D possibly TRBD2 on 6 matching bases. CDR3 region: CASALVEGGNEQFF. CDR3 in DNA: TGTGCCAGCGCCCTCGTGGAGGGAGGCAATGAGCAGTTCTTC.